The rows below give T cell receptor beta chains drawn from one sample of a study of blood T cell repertoires in COVID-19. Using immunoSEQ multiplex PCR, the repertoire was profiled, and TCRdb retains in-frame clones only, with some absent. The table includes roughly 180,000 clones, around 90% detected once. The specimen sequenced was PBMCs or T cells enriched from blood (not recorded which). These receptors originate from a woman aged 25 to 45 who had recovered from COVID-19. Each CDR3 is given with its conserved first and last residue. A D gene is named only where the DNA matches it firmly. Clone size is stated in some rows and not others, as once, few, many or a class when expanded.

J gene: TRBJ2-7; clone size: .; V gene: TRBV29-1; D gene: .; CDR3 protein: CSVEGGGYEQYF; CDR3 DNA: TGCAGCGTTGAAGGGGGAGGCTACGAGCAGTACTTC
J gene: TRBJ2-3; clone size: .; V gene: TRBV5-1; D gene: .; CDR3 protein: CASSFSPGNGGDTQYF; CDR3 DNA: TGCGCCAGCAGCTTCTCTCCGGGGAATGGGGGGGATACGCAGTATTTT
J gene: TRBJ2-3; clone size: .; V gene: TRBV12-5; D gene: .; CDR3 protein: CASGSGADTQYF; CDR3 DNA: TGTGCTAGTGGTTCAGGGGCCGATACGCAGTATTTT
J gene: TRBJ1-2; clone size: .; V gene: TRBV7-6; D gene: TRBD1; CDR3 protein: CASSLHLTGENYGYTF; CDR3 DNA: TGTGCCAGCAGCCTCCACCTGACAGGGGAGAACTATGGCTACACCTTC
J gene: TRBJ1-2; clone size: few; V gene: TRBV19; D gene: TRBD1; CDR3 protein: CASSISTGGNYGYTF; CDR3 DNA: TGTGCCAGTAGTATCTCGACAGGGGGCAACTATGGCTACACCTTC
J gene: TRBJ2-3; clone size: few; V gene: TRBV11-3; D gene: TRBD2; CDR3 protein: CASSSGTTNTDTQYF; CDR3 DNA: TGTGCCAGCAGTTCCGGGACTACTAACACAGATACGCAGTATTTT
J gene: TRBJ2-5; clone size: .; V gene: TRBV7-2; D gene: TRBD2; CDR3 protein: CASSLPGTSGETQYF; CDR3 DNA: TGTGCCAGCAGCTTACCCGGGACTAGCGGAGAGACCCAGTACTTC
J gene: TRBJ1-6; clone size: .; V gene: TRBV5-1; D gene: TRBD1; CDR3 protein: CASSSTGGDSPLHF; CDR3 DNA: TGCGCCAGCAGCTCGACAGGGGGTGATTCACCCCTCCACTTT
J gene: TRBJ2-7; clone size: .; V gene: TRBV5-1; D gene: TRBD2; CDR3 protein: CASSLAERGTYEQYF; CDR3 DNA: TGCGCCAGCAGCTTGGCCGAGCGGGGGACCTACGAGCAGTACTTC
J gene: TRBJ2-1; clone size: .; V gene: TRBV11-2; D gene: TRBD1; CDR3 protein: CASRRGQVSNEQFF; CDR3 DNA: TGTGCCAGCAGAAGGGGACAGGTCTCCAATGAGCAGTTCTTC
J gene: TRBJ2-6; clone size: .; V gene: TRBV9; D gene: .; CDR3 protein: CASSVRTWASSGANVLTF; CDR3 DNA: TGTGCCAGCAGCGTAAGAACCTGGGCGAGCTCTGGGGCCAACGTCCTGACTTTC
J gene: TRBJ2-3; clone size: .; V gene: TRBV30; D gene: .; CDR3 protein: CAWSDGRGRTDTQYF; CDR3 DNA: TGTGCCTGGAGTGATGGGCGGGGGCGCACAGATACGCAGTATTTT
J gene: TRBJ1-1; clone size: few; V gene: TRBV2; D gene: TRBD1; CDR3 protein: CASTGQGLNTEAFF; CDR3 DNA: TGTGCCAGCACTGGACAGGGCCTGAACACTGAAGCTTTCTTT
J gene: TRBJ1-2; clone size: .; V gene: TRBV5-1; D gene: .; CDR3 protein: CASSPDPRGRYGYTF; CDR3 DNA: TGCGCCAGCAGCCCGGACCCCAGGGGAAGGTATGGCTACACCTTC
J gene: TRBJ2-7; clone size: .; V gene: TRBV5-1; D gene: TRBD1; CDR3 protein: CASSIRQGYEQYF; CDR3 DNA: TGCGCCAGCAGCATACGACAGGGTTACGAGCAGTACTTC
J gene: TRBJ1-1; clone size: .; V gene: TRBV11-1; D gene: TRBD1; CDR3 protein: CASSLPRQGENTEAFF; CDR3 DNA: TGTGCCAGCAGCTTGCCTCGACAGGGGGAGAACACTGAAGCTTTCTTT
J gene: TRBJ2-7; clone size: .; V gene: TRBV15; D gene: .; CDR3 protein: CATSSGVHEQYF; CDR3 DNA: TGTGCCACCAGCAGCGGTGTCCACGAGCAGTACTTC
J gene: TRBJ1-2; clone size: .; V gene: TRBV4-3; D gene: TRBD1; CDR3 protein: CASSQDRETGGGYTF; CDR3 DNA: TGCGCCAGCAGCCAAGATCGCGAGACAGGGGGCGGCTACACCTTC
J gene: TRBJ1-6; clone size: .; V gene: TRBV3-1/TRBV3-2; D gene: .; CDR3 protein: CASSQDHRVSPLHF; CDR3 DNA: TGTGCCAGCAGCCAAGATCACAGGGTTTCACCCCTCCACTTT
J gene: TRBJ2-5; clone size: .; V gene: TRBV7-3; D gene: TRBD2; CDR3 protein: CASSGLAELQETQYF; CDR3 DNA: TGTGCCAGCAGCGGACTAGCGGAACTACAAGAGACCCAGTACTTC
J gene: TRBJ1-1; clone size: .; V gene: TRBV7-3; D gene: TRBD1; CDR3 protein: CASSPKGTGGTTEAFF; CDR3 DNA: TGTGCCAGCAGCCCCAAAGGGACAGGGGGGACGACTGAAGCTTTCTTT
J gene: TRBJ2-1; clone size: .; V gene: TRBV7-9; D gene: TRBD2; CDR3 protein: CASSLVAGGLNEQFF; CDR3 DNA: TGTGCCAGCAGCTTGGTAGCGGGGGGGCTTAATGAGCAGTTCTTC